What follows describes a single T cell receptor beta chain. The record originates from a study of identical twins. TCRdb reprocessed the 5' RACE reads via MiXCR and lists one record per CDR3 protein. The table shows fewer than 250,000 distinct CDR3 sequences, with around 6.9% occurring only once. CDR3 length: 15 residues. J lost 9 bases, V lost 2 bases, and 5 bases had no gene match. Germline-derived CDR1 and CDR2 are LGHDT and YNNKEL (reference sequence). The data also belong to a second study, concerning yellow fever vaccine responses in identical twins.

The clonotype originates from a woman in her late teens or twenties in good health. This rearrangement joins TRBV3-1 to TRBJ2-1; TRBD2 aligns across 12 bases. Sample: memory (CD45RO+) T cells sorted from blood. The CDR3 region has the DNA TGTGCCAGCAGCCAACAAAGGACTAGCGGGGTTGAGCAGTTCTTC. Translating it yields CASSQQRTSGVEQFF.